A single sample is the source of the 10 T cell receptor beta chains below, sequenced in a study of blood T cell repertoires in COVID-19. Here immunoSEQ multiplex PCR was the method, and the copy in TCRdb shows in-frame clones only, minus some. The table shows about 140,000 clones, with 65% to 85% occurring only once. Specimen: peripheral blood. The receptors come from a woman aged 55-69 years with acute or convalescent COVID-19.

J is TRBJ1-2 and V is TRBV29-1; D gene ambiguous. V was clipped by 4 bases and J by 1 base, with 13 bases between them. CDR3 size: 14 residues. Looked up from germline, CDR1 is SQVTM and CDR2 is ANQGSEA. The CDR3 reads CSVGRNPNNYGYTF. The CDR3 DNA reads TGCAGCGTTGGGAGAAACCCTAATAACTATGGCTACACCTTC.

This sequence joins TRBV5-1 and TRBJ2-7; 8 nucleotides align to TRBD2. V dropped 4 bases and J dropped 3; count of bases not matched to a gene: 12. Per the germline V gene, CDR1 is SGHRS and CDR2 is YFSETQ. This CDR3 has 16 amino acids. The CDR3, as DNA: TGCGCCAGCAGCCTAAATCCGGGACGGGAGGGCTACGAGCAGTACTTC. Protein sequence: CASSLNPGREGYEQYF.

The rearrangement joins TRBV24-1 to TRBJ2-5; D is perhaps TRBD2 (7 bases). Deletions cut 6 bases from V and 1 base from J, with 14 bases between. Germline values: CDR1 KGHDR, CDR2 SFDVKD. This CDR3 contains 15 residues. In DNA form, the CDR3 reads TGTGCCACCAGTCCCGCCGGGGGGCCCCAAGAGACCCAGTACTTC. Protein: CATSPAGGPQETQYF.

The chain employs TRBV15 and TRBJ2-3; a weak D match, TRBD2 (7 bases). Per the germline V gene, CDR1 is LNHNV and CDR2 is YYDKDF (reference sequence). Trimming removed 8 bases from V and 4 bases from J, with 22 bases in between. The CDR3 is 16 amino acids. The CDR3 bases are TGTGCCACCGGAGGCCGGGGGGCTAGCGTTGCAGATACGCAGTATTTT. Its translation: CATGGRGASVADTQYF.

CDR3 nucleotide sequence: TGTGCCAGTAGTATAGGTGCCTGGGCTAGCGGGATGAATGAGCAGTTCTTC. Translated, it gives CASSIGAWASGMNEQFF. The chain recombines TRBV19 with TRBJ2-1, with 9 bases aligning to TRBD2. The germline gives CDR1 LNHDA, CDR2 SQIVND (reference sequence). This CDR3 is 17 amino acids long. The trim removed 1 base at V and 7 bases at J, leaving 11 bases unmatched.

The CDR3 here is CASSMAQNYEQYF. The CDR3 DNA is TGTGCCAGTAGTATGGCCCAAAACTACGAGCAGTACTTC. The V gene is TRBV19, the J gene TRBJ2-7; D gene uncertain. Trimming left V 3 bases short and J 3 bases short, with 9 bases between. Germline values: CDR1 LNHDA, CDR2 SQIVND (reference sequence). The CDR3 spans 13 residues.

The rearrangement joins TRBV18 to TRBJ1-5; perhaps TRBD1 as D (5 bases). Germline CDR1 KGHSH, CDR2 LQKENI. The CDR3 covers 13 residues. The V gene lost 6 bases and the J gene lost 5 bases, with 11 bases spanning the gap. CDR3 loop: CASSEGLDQPQHF. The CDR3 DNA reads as TGTGCCAGCTCCGAGGGACTTGATCAGCCCCAGCATTTT.

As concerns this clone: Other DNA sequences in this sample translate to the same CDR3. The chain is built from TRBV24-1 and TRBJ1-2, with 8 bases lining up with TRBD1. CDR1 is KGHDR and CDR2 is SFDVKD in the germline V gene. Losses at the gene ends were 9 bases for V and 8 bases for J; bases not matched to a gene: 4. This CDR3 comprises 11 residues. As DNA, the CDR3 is TGTGCCACCGGACAGGGCTACGGCTACACCTTC. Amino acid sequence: CATGQGYGYTF.

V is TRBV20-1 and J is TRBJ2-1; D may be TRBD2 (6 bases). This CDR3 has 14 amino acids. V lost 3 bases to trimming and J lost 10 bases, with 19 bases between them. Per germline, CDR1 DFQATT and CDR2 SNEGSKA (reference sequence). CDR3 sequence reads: CSASPGTNGREQFF. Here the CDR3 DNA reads TGCAGTGCTAGTCCCGGGACGAATGGGAGGGAGCAGTTCTTC.

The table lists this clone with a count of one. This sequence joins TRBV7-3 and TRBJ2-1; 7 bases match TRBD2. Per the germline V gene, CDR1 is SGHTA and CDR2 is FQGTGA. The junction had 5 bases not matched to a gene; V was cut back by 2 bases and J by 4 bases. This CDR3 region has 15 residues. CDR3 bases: TGTGCCAGCAGCTTACGGACTAGTTCTTACAATGAGCAGTTCTTC. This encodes CASSLRTSSYNEQFF.